This record concerns one TCR beta chain sequence. Antigen unknown. The sample belongs to a study of T cell repertoires in ileal Crohn's disease. About the research overall: The M6 sample came from neoterminal ileum during colonoscopy after surgery.

The CDR3 is 13 residues long. V lost 1 base to trimming and J lost 9 bases, with 10 bases between them. Looked up from germline, CDR1 is SGHTA and CDR2 is FQGNSA. Time point defined: neoterminal ileum biopsy at postoperative endoscopy, about 6 months after surgery. Study conclusions and caveats: Active smokers at surgery had more clonal expansions than non-smokers.

Only in-frame clones appear in the TCRdb table, and some are missing; sequencing was by immunoSEQ multiplex PCR. The data show about 12,000 clones, around 80% seen once. The sample was ileal tissue. The receptor's source is an adult with Crohn's disease. J is TRBJ2-1 and V is TRBV7-2; maybe TRBD2 (6 bases). CDR3 amino acids: CASSLDLGGEQFF. CDR3 nucleotide sequence: TGTGCCAGCAGCTTAGATTTGGGGGGTGAGCAGTTCTTC.